This T cell receptor beta chain originates from a study of T-cell memory formation after mild COVID-19. This clonotype was observed a few times. TCRdb re-called the 5' RACE reads with MiXCR, one entry per CDR3 protein. The data show approximately 480,000 distinct CDR3 sequences, 15% to 20% seen once. V dropped 3 bases and J dropped 2 bases, with 12 bases sitting between them. This CDR3 has 14 residues. CDR1 and CDR2 from the germline V gene are SGDLS and YYNGEE. The chain uses TRBV9 and TRBJ2-7; D assignment may be TRBD1 or TRBD2 (5 bases each). Specimen: PBMCs or a T cell subset sorted from them (not recorded which). The clonotype was recovered from an adult woman who had mild COVID-19 (a few samples of this study predate the infection). Cell type and time point are not known. This CDR3 reads CASSALGTAYEQYF. The CDR3 nucleotides are TGTGCCAGCAGCGCCCTCGGGACGGCCTACGAGCAGTACTTC.